These 8 T cell receptor beta chains were all obtained from the same sample, sequenced in a study of T-cell memory formation after mild COVID-19. Each CDR3 protein gets one entry after TCRdb re-called the 5' RACE reads with MiXCR. This table holds about 500,000 distinct CDR3 sequences, around 20% found once. Sample: PBMCs or a T cell subset sorted from them (not recorded which). The source is an adult woman who had mild COVID-19 (a few samples of this study predate the infection). Cell type and time point are not known.

Many counts were recorded for this clonotype. CDR3 protein: CASSQDTGGWNEQFF. The DNA for the CDR3 is TGTGCCAGCAGCCAAGATACAGGGGGTTGGAATGAGCAGTTCTTC. This sequence joins TRBV4-2 and TRBJ2-1; 8 bases fit TRBD1. V lost 0 bases, J lost 7 bases, and 5 bases stayed unmatched. CDR1 is LGHNA, CDR2 YNFKEQ, per germline. This CDR3 has 15 residues.

The chain links TRBV9 to TRBJ2-2, with D unclear. The CDR3 extends over 13 amino acids. With 0 bases removed from V and 6 bases from J, the gap between germline ends came to 6 bases. Germline lookup yields CDR1 SGDLS and CDR2 YYNGEE. CDR3 nucleotide sequence: TGTGCCAGCAGCGTAGTCAGTCCCGGGGAGCTGTTTTTT. This encodes CASSVVSPGELFF. The complete variable domain, with remaining parts taken from reference TRBV9 and TRBJ2-2, reads DSGVTQTPKHLITATGQRVTLRCSPRSGDLSVYWYQQSLDQGLQFLIQYYNGEERAKGNILERFSAQQFPDLHSELNLSSLELGDSALYFCASSVVSPGELFFGEGSRLTVL.

This clonotype was observed a handful of times. Mismatch with germline at one junction end may stem from a read error. This sequence joins TRBV18 and TRBJ2-3, with 8 bases matching TRBD2. The length of the CDR3 is 14 residues. In germline, CDR1 is KGHSH, CDR2 LQKENI. The CDR3 reads CASSVSGSIDTQYF. The CDR3 DNA reads as TGTGCCAGCTCAGTGAGCGGGAGCATAGATACGCAGTATTTT.

V and J are TRBV5-1 and TRBJ1-1; D possibly corresponds to TRBD1 (6 bases). Germline loops: CDR1 SGHRS, CDR2 YFSETQ. Trimming cost V 5 bases and J 0 bases, with 14 bases left between them. This CDR3 spans 15 amino acids. The CDR3 region is CASREGGAVNTEAFF. In DNA form, the CDR3 reads TGCGCCAGCAGAGAGGGGGGGGCGGTGAACACTGAAGCTTTCTTT. The whole variable domain, filled in from reference TRBV5-1 and TRBJ1-1, reads KAGVTQTPRYLIKTRGQQVTLSCSPISGHRSVSWYQQTPGQGLQFLFEYFSETQRNKGNFPGRFSGRQFSNSRSEMNVSTLELGDSALYLCASREGGAVNTEAFFGQGTRLTVV.

This clonotype was counted only a few times. This chain links TRBV20-1 with TRBJ2-7; no definite D call. With 3 bases removed from V and 4 bases from J, the gap between germline ends came to 10 bases. CDR3 length equals 12 residues. Germline V lookup: CDR1 DFQATT, CDR2 SNEGSKA (reference sequence). CDR3 in amino acids: CSASLDNYEQYF. Here the CDR3 DNA reads TGCAGTGCTAGCCTCGACAATTACGAGCAGTACTTC.

The V gene is TRBV2, the J gene TRBJ2-3; D is uncertain. Germline values: CDR1 SNHLY, CDR2 FYNNEI. The CDR3 length is 15 residues. Trimming removed 5 bases at V and 2 bases at J, with 14 bases between. The CDR3 DNA sequence: TGTGCCAGCAGTTTAATAGCAGGCCCCACAGATACGCAGTATTTT. This encodes CASSLIAGPTDTQYF.

This clonotype was observed a handful of times. The chain carries TRBV15 and TRBJ2-5; 7 nucleotides agree with TRBD1. Trimming at V came to 3 bases and at J to 5 bases, leaving 12 bases not matched to a gene. The CDR3 consists of 16 residues. CDR1 is LNHNV, CDR2 YYDKDF, per germline (reference sequence). CDR3 coding DNA: TGTGCCACCAGCAGCAAAGGGGGCGCGCGCTTTGAGACCCAGTACTTC. Protein product: CATSSKGGARFETQYF.

This clonotype was counted a few times. V usage is TRBV10-3 and J usage is TRBJ2-7; 7 bases are shared with TRBD1. J lost 3 bases, V lost 0 bases, and 5 bases had no gene match. CDR3 length: 15 amino acids. Germline V gene sequence: CDR1 ENHRY, CDR2 SYGVKD. For the CDR3, the DNA is TGTGCCATCAGTGAGTCGGGGGCAGGGGGCTACGAGCAGTACTTC. Its protein product is CAISESGAGGYEQYF.